These 21 T cell receptor beta chains share one sample of origin, sequenced in a study of T cells in Graves' hyperthyroidism and ophthalmopathy. Amplification targeted TCR beta CDR3 regions from RNA transcripts. A set of HTBI primers served as the primers for a first-round RT-PCR of the TCR CDR3. TCRdb independently ran MiXCR on the multiplex PCR reads; one entry per CDR3 protein. The table shows roughly 500,000 distinct CDR3 sequences, with approximately 22% occurring only once. The sample was blood. These receptors originate from a woman between 65 and 79 years old with Graves' ophthalmopathy.

This clonotype was observed at least ten times. The chain links TRBV28 to TRBJ1-1; TRBD1 might be the D (6 bases). The germline V gene has CDR1 MDHEN and CDR2 SYDVKM. The CDR3 runs to 14 residues. Trimming took 7 bases from V and 3 from J, leaving 15 bases between them. Here the CDR3 DNA reads TGTGCCAGCACCCCTCCACAGGGATACACTGAAGCTTTCTTT. Protein product: CASTPPQGYTEAFF.

This clonotype was observed a handful of times. The chain links TRBV19 to TRBJ1-1, with 9 bases aligning to TRBD1. There are 16 residues in the CDR3. Germline V gene lookup returns CDR1 LNHDA and CDR2 SQIVND (reference sequence). V was clipped by 5 bases and J by 3 bases; unmatched bases: 10. The CDR3 sequence: CASSPSQGAKDTEAFF. The CDR3 coding sequence is TGTGCCAGTAGTCCCTCACAGGGGGCGAAGGACACTGAAGCTTTCTTT.

The V gene is TRBV18, the J gene TRBJ2-7; TRBD1 matches at 7 bases. The CDR3 runs 15 residues. CDR1 and CDR2 (germline): KGHSH, LQKENI. The junction had 5 bases not matched to a gene; V was cut back by 3 bases and J by 0 bases. The CDR3, as DNA: TGTGCCAGCTCACCGCGACAGGGTATCTCCTACGAGCAGTACTTC. Translating it yields CASSPRQGISYEQYF.

The genes are TRBV19 and TRBJ1-1, with D unclear. Germline lookup yields CDR1 LNHDA and CDR2 SQIVND (reference sequence). The CDR3 sequence is 15 residues long. The V end was cut by 4 bases, the J end by 4 bases, with 16 bases between. The CDR3 nucleotides are TGTGCCAGTAGTACCCCCAGTGGTAGTTTCACTGAAGCTTTCTTT. This gives the protein CASSTPSGSFTEAFF.

The J gene is TRBJ1-5, the V gene TRBV3-1; D not certain. Trimming cost V 1 base and J 5 bases, with 21 bases left between them. CDR1 is LGHDT, CDR2 YNNKEL, per germline (reference sequence). This CDR3 has 18 residues. The CDR3 here is CASSQGQTIHGWDQPQHF. CDR3 nucleotide sequence: TGTGCCAGCAGCCAAGGCCAGACTATCCATGGGTGGGATCAGCCCCAGCATTTT.

The sample holds a few counts of this clonotype. This chain connects TRBV9 to TRBJ2-3, with unresolved D. The CDR3 loop spans 15 amino acids. The germline gives CDR1 SGDLS, CDR2 YYNGEE. V was cut by 4 bases and J by 0 bases, with 12 bases left in between. This chain's CDR3 is CASSNTPSSTDTQYF. The CDR3 coding sequence is TGTGCCAGCAGCAACACTCCCTCGAGCACAGATACGCAGTATTTT.

Concerning this clonotype: Compared with germline, one end of the junction differs, possibly owing to a read error. This chain links TRBV7-9 with TRBJ2-7; TRBD2 matches at 11 bases. This CDR3 contains 19 residues. Looked up from germline, CDR1 is SEHNR and CDR2 is FQNEAQ (reference sequence). In nucleotides, the CDR3 is TGCGCCAGCAGCCAATACCCGTGGGGTAGCGGGGGGGCTTCCTACGAGCAGTACTTC. Translating it yields CASSQYPWGSGGASYEQYF.

The gene calls are TRBV6-1 and TRBJ2-3; D tentatively reads TRBD1 or TRBD2 (6 bases each). Germline loops: CDR1 MNHNS, CDR2 SASEGT. V dropped 6 bases and J dropped 3 bases, with 13 bases sitting between them. This CDR3 comprises 14 residues. The DNA of the CDR3 is TGTGCCAGCAGCCATAGGAGGGGGACAGATACGCAGTATTTT. This encodes CASSHRRGTDTQYF.

The chain links TRBV6-2 or TRBV6-3 to TRBJ2-4, with D tentatively TRBD2 (7 bases). The length of the CDR3 is 16 residues. Trimming removed 0 bases from V and 4 bases from J, with 13 bases in between. Germline V gives CDR1 MNHEY, CDR2 SVGEGT. The CDR3 spells CASSYSGASGKNIQYF. In DNA form, the CDR3 reads TGTGCCAGCAGTTACTCGGGGGCTAGCGGAAAAAACATTCAGTACTTC.

The J gene is TRBJ2-7, the V gene TRBV6-1; D uncertain. The germline gives CDR1 MNHNS, CDR2 SASEGT. Trimming took 4 bases from V and 4 from J, leaving 17 bases between them. The CDR3 loop spans 15 amino acids. The chain's CDR3 is CASSAIQTSLYEQYF. CDR3 coding DNA: TGTGCCAGCAGTGCCATACAAACCAGCCTTTACGAGCAGTACTTC.

This chain connects TRBV4-3 to TRBJ2-7; no clear D gene. The germline V gene encodes CDR1 LGHNA and CDR2 YSLEER. V was trimmed by 0 bases and J by 5 bases, leaving 8 bases between them. The CDR3 runs 13 residues. CDR3 amino acids: CASSQDTVHEQYF. The CDR3 region has the DNA TGCGCCAGCAGCCAAGATACGGTCCACGAGCAGTACTTC.

The J gene is TRBJ1-6, the V gene TRBV27; no firm D call. Trimming shortened V by 2 bases and J by 1 base, and 15 bases separated the two germline ends. Germline CDR1 reads MNHEY; CDR2 reads SMNVEV (reference sequence). The CDR3 runs 18 residues. CDR3 sequence (DNA): TGTGCCAGCAGTTTAAGGTTAACTCGGAGTTCCTATAATTCACCCCTCCACTTT. Its translation is CASSLRLTRSSYNSPLHF.

There are many counts of this clonotype. This sequence joins TRBV2 and TRBJ1-1, with D possibly TRBD1 on 6 matching bases. The CDR3 contains 14 residues. The germline V and J ends were trimmed by 7 bases and 0 bases, with 12 bases remaining between them. Germline V lookup: CDR1 SNHLY, CDR2 FYNNEI. The CDR3 sequence is CASTWGALNTEAFF. CDR3 nucleotide sequence: TGTGCCAGCACCTGGGGGGCGCTGAACACTGAAGCTTTCTTT.

This sequence joins TRBV4-1 and TRBJ1-4, with D unclear. Germline V gene sequence: CDR1 MGHRA, CDR2 YSYEKL. V lost 1 base to trimming and J lost 8 bases, with 5 bases between them. CDR3 length: 12 amino acids. The CDR3 region has the DNA TGCGCCAGCAGCCAAGCCCAGGAAAAACTGTTTTTT. Translation: CASSQAQEKLFF.

In this sample, this clonotype turned up a few times. This chain uses TRBV6-1 with TRBJ2-1; 7 bases line up with TRBD2. In germline, CDR1 is MNHNS, CDR2 SASEGT. V shed 6 bases and J 0 bases; nucleotides not matched to a gene: 8. This CDR3 has 16 amino acids. CDR3 amino acids: CASSNLAASSYNEQFF. The CDR3 DNA follows: TGTGCCAGCAGCAACCTAGCGGCGAGCTCCTACAATGAGCAGTTCTTC.

Ten or more counts support this clonotype. V usage is TRBV6-1 and J usage is TRBJ1-6; D uncertain. V was trimmed by 2 bases and J by 6 bases, leaving 8 bases between them. Germline loops: CDR1 MNHNS, CDR2 SASEGT. The CDR3 has 14 residues. The CDR3 nucleotides are TGTGCCAGCAGTGAACTACAGCTTAATTCACCCCTCCACTTT. Its translation is CASSELQLNSPLHF.

The V gene is TRBV10-3, the J gene TRBJ2-4, with a possible D match to TRBD1 (5 bases). V lost 6 bases and J lost 0, with 9 bases in between. The CDR3 consists of 14 residues. The germline V gene encodes CDR1 ENHRY and CDR2 SYGVKD. CDR3 region: CAIRDTLAKNIQYF. The CDR3 bases are TGTGCCATCAGGGACACTTTAGCCAAAAACATTCAGTACTTC.

This clonotype was observed once. The chain employs TRBV19 and TRBJ2-3; no clear D. The germline V gene encodes CDR1 LNHDA and CDR2 SQIVND (reference sequence). The length of the CDR3 is 15 residues. Trimming took 3 bases from V and 0 from J, leaving 10 bases between them. The CDR3 coding sequence is TGTGCCAGTAGTATCAAGTCGGCTAGCACAGATACGCAGTATTTT. Its protein is CASSIKSASTDTQYF.

This chain joins TRBV10-3 and TRBJ2-3; the D is unclear. Germline CDR1 ENHRY, CDR2 SYGVKD. V was shortened by 4 bases and J by 7 bases, with 12 bases between the two germline ends. The CDR3 has 13 residues. This chain's CDR3 is CAISGLDANTQYF. Written as DNA, the CDR3 is TGTGCCATCAGTGGGTTGGACGCTAATACGCAGTATTTT.

The V call is TRBV6-2 or TRBV6-3, the J call TRBJ2-2; tentatively, D is TRBD1 (5 bases). The CDR3 is 14 amino acids. V was shortened by 5 bases and J by 6 bases, with 13 bases between the two germline ends. The germline V gene has CDR1 MNHEY and CDR2 SVGEGT. In DNA, the CDR3 is TGTGCCAGCAGTGTCCTCAGGGTTTCCGGGGAGCTGTTTTTT. Protein sequence: CASSVLRVSGELFF.

This clonotype was detected a few times. The chain links TRBV4-3 to TRBJ2-2, with TRBD2 matching over 9 bases. V gave up 4 bases and J gave up 2 bases; unmatched junction bases: 5. CDR3 length equals 16 residues. Germline CDR1 and CDR2: LGHNA and YSLEER. The DNA of the CDR3 is TGCGCCAGCAGCCGGGGGCGGGAGGGAAACACCGGGGAGCTGTTTTTT. Amino acid sequence: CASSRGREGNTGELFF.